Listed below are T cell receptor beta chains from one sample, sequenced in a study of OX40 agonist ivuxolimab in advanced cancers. Profiled with immunoSEQ multiplex PCR; TCRdb holds only in-frame clones, not every one. The repertoire holds approximately 77,000 clones, with approximately 90% as singletons. The specimen comprised CD4+ or CD8+ T cells sorted from blood, sampled in a trial of the OX40 agonist ivuxolimab. All receptors derive from an adult with an advanced solid tumor such as melanoma, head and neck, liver or kidney cancer. Each CDR3 is given with its conserved first and last residue. Each record gives: CDR3 protein, CDR3 DNA, clone size, D gene, J gene, V gene. The D gene is left open where the match is weak. Clone size is not always given. Where it is, it says once, few, many or a class for expanded clones.

cdr3_aa: CASSESGQGAIGTEAFF
cdr3_nt: TGTGCCAGCAGCGAGAGCGGACAGGGGGCAATCGGCACTGAAGCTTTCTTT
clone_size: .
d_call: TRBD1
j_call: TRBJ1-1
v_call: TRBV9

cdr3_aa: CASSWSARTNTEAFF
cdr3_nt: TGCGCCAGCAGCTGGAGTGCCAGGACGAACACTGAAGCTTTCTTT
clone_size: .
d_call: .
j_call: TRBJ1-1
v_call: TRBV4-3

cdr3_aa: CAWRDRADSPLHF
cdr3_nt: TGTGCCTGGAGGGACAGGGCTGATTCACCCCTCCACTTT
clone_size: .
d_call: TRBD1
j_call: TRBJ1-6
v_call: TRBV30

cdr3_aa: CASSLDRGALGNEQFF
cdr3_nt: TGTGCCAGCAGCTTAGATAGGGGTGCCTTAGGCAATGAGCAGTTCTTC
clone_size: .
d_call: .
j_call: TRBJ2-1
v_call: TRBV7-2

cdr3_aa: CASSIVGAGDGEKLFF
cdr3_nt: TGTGCCAGTAGTATAGTCGGTGCGGGAGATGGCGAAAAACTGTTTTTT
clone_size: .
d_call: .
j_call: TRBJ1-4
v_call: TRBV19

cdr3_aa: CASSLPTGLGSRTQYF
cdr3_nt: TGTGCCAGCAGCTTGCCGACAGGGTTGGGTTCGCGTACGCAGTATTTT
clone_size: .
d_call: TRBD1
j_call: TRBJ2-3
v_call: TRBV7-9

cdr3_aa: CASSLVGTWSYEQYF
cdr3_nt: TGTGCCAGCAGCTTAGTGGGCACCTGGTCCTACGAGCAGTACTTC
clone_size: once
d_call: .
j_call: TRBJ2-7
v_call: TRBV7-2

cdr3_aa: CASTTVTGELFF
cdr3_nt: TGTGCCAGCACCACAGTTACCGGGGAGCTGTTTTTT
clone_size: .
d_call: .
j_call: TRBJ2-2
v_call: TRBV11-3

cdr3_aa: CASSRTDTEAFF
cdr3_nt: TGTGCCAGCAGTAGAACCGACACTGAAGCTTTCTTT
clone_size: .
d_call: .
j_call: TRBJ1-1
v_call: TRBV6-5

cdr3_aa: CASSPSTVNYGYTF
cdr3_nt: TGCGCCAGCAGTCCCTCGACAGTGAACTATGGCTACACCTTC
clone_size: .
d_call: .
j_call: TRBJ1-2
v_call: TRBV4-1

cdr3_aa: CASSLLTGNRYEQYF
cdr3_nt: TGTGCCAGCAGCTTACTGACAGGGAACAGGTACGAGCAGTACTTC
clone_size: .
d_call: TRBD1
j_call: TRBJ2-7
v_call: TRBV7-2

cdr3_aa: CASSYGDRGSETQYF
cdr3_nt: TGTGCCAGCAGTTATGGGGACAGGGGTTCGGAGACCCAGTACTTC
clone_size: .
d_call: TRBD1
j_call: TRBJ2-5
v_call: TRBV6-5

cdr3_aa: CASRIPGREQYF
cdr3_nt: TGTGCCAGTAGGATCCCGGGACGAGAGCAGTACTTC
clone_size: .
d_call: .
j_call: TRBJ2-7
v_call: TRBV19

cdr3_aa: CASSLYISYEQYF
cdr3_nt: TGTGCCAGCAGCTTATACATATCCTACGAGCAGTACTTC
clone_size: .
d_call: .
j_call: TRBJ2-7
v_call: TRBV7-9

cdr3_aa: CASSQERTGGPQETQYF
cdr3_nt: TGCGCCAGCAGCCAAGAGCGTACAGGGGGCCCCCAAGAGACCCAGTACTTC
clone_size: .
d_call: TRBD1
j_call: TRBJ2-5
v_call: TRBV4-1

cdr3_aa: CASRTDRGDGYTF
cdr3_nt: TGTGCCAGCAGGACAGACAGGGGGGATGGCTACACCTTC
clone_size: .
d_call: TRBD1
j_call: TRBJ1-2
v_call: TRBV6-5

cdr3_aa: CASSGGGRGTEAFF
cdr3_nt: TGTGCCAGCAGTGGAGGGGGTCGGGGCACTGAAGCTTTCTTT
clone_size: .
d_call: .
j_call: TRBJ1-1
v_call: TRBV28

cdr3_aa: CASSLALAGANEQFF
cdr3_nt: TGTGCCAGCAGCTTAGCACTAGCGGGGGCGAATGAGCAGTTCTTC
clone_size: .
d_call: TRBD2
j_call: TRBJ2-1
v_call: TRBV7-8

cdr3_aa: CASSLDKQSYGYTF
cdr3_nt: TGTGCCAGCAGCTTGGATAAACAAAGCTATGGCTACACCTTC
clone_size: .
d_call: .
j_call: TRBJ1-2
v_call: TRBV5-4

cdr3_aa: CAWSAGVQETQYF
cdr3_nt: TGTGCCTGGAGTGCAGGGGTCCAAGAGACCCAGTACTTC
clone_size: .
d_call: .
j_call: TRBJ2-5
v_call: TRBV30

cdr3_aa: CASSLGAGLDYNEQFF
cdr3_nt: TGTGCCAGCAGCTTAGGCGCGGGACTTGATTACAATGAGCAGTTCTTC
clone_size: .
d_call: .
j_call: TRBJ2-1
v_call: TRBV7-9

cdr3_aa: CASSLGAGARETQYF
cdr3_nt: TGTGCCAGCAGCTTGGGGGCGGGAGCGCGGGAGACCCAGTACTTC
clone_size: .
d_call: TRBD2
j_call: TRBJ2-5
v_call: TRBV5-4